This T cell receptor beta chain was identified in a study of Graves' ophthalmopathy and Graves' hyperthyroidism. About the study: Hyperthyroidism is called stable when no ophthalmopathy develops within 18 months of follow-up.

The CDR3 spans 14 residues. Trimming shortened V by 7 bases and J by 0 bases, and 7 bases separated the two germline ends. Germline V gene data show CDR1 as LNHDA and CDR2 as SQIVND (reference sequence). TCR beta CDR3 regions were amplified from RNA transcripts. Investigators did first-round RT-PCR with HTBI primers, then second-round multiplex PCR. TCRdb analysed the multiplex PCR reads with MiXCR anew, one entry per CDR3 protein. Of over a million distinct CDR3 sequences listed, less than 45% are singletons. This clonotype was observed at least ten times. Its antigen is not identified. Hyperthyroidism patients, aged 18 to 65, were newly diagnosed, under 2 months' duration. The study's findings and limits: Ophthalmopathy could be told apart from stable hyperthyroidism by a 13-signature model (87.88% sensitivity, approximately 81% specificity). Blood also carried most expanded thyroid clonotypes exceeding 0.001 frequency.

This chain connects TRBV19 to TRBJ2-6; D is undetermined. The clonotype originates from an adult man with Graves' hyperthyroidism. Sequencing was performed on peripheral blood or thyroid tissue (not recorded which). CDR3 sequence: CASTGFSGANVLTF. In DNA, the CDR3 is TGTGCCAGTACTGGGTTCTCTGGGGCCAACGTCCTGACTTTC. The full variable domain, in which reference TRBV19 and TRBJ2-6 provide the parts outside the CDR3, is DGGITQSPKYLFRKEGQNVTLSCEQNLNHDAMYWYRQDPGQGLRLIYYSQIVNDFQKGDIAEGYSVSREKKESFPLTVTSAQKNPTAFYLCASTGFSGANVLTFGAGSRLTVL.